This T cell receptor beta chain was identified during a study of blood T cell repertoires in COVID-19. Overall study: From the United States, Italy and Spain came samples of acute and convalescent COVID-19. Nucleic acid was either cDNA or gDNA, and it came from T cells, B-cell-depleted T cells, or PBMCs.

The protocol was immunoSEQ multiplex PCR, while the TCRdb copy is restricted to in-frame clones and leaves out a portion. Of nearly 110,000 clones listed, roughly 88% are singletons. Notes on this clone: Its ends do not fully match the called genes, so a read error is possible.

Sequencing was performed on peripheral blood. This receptor was taken from a man aged 45-65 years with active or convalescent COVID-19.

The DNA for the CDR3 is TGTGCCAGCAGCCACCGGACAGGGAACAAGGTCTTC. This sequence encodes CASSHRTGNKVF. The V call is TRBV5-4, the J call TRBJ2-1; 8 bases line up with TRBD1. CDR1 and CDR2 from the germline V gene are SGHNT and YYREEE (reference sequence). This CDR3 is built from 12 residues.